The present T cell receptor (beta chain) was sequenced within a study of neurological immune-mediated disorders. The CDR3 covers 16 residues. Germline V lookup: CDR1 KGHSH, CDR2 LQKENI. The V segment lost 5 bases and the J segment 0 bases; nucleotides outside the gene matches: 7. This clonotype was recorded many times. Its antigen is not identified. A single record per CDR3 protein comes from TCRdb applying MiXCR to the 5' RACE reads. The table records more than 35,000 distinct CDR3 sequences, around 2.9% of them present only once. Points from the study as a whole: The most TCR clonal expansion was seen in HTLV-1-associated myelopathy, whereas the least was seen in multiple sclerosis, below the level in healthy controls.

Material: PBMCs. The V and J genes are TRBV18 and TRBJ1-1; TRBD1 matches 9 bases. The TCR comes from a woman in her 50s with multiple sclerosis. This chain's CDR3 is CASSSGTGWVNTEAFF. CDR3 nucleotide sequence: TGTGCCAGCTCATCGGGGACAGGGTGGGTGAACACTGAAGCTTTCTTT.